This T cell receptor (beta chain) was captured in a study of T cell responses to AZD1222 COVID-19 vaccine. Findings and limits, study-wide: Repertoire collection took place solely once the T cell response had peaked. Mostly white British, mostly female donors; authors suggested clonal diversity may be underestimated.

V lost 2 bases and J lost 6, with 10 bases in between. This CDR3 spans 13 amino acids. Germline CDR1 is SGHTA and CDR2 is FQGTGA. As to this clone: Its antigen remains unknown.

The method was immunoSEQ multiplex PCR; TCRdb's version includes in-frame clones alone and lacks a portion of them. Of more than 150,000 clones listed, about 89% are singletons. Second-dose recipients at about 4 or about 12 weeks were treated as one pooled group. Source: peripheral blood, taken 28 days after the second AZD1222 dose. This receptor was identified in an adult who received the AZD1222 COVID-19 vaccine. The rearrangement joins TRBV7-3 to TRBJ1-1; D uncertain. The CDR3 spells CASSLGSHSEAFF. In nucleotides, the CDR3 is TGTGCCAGCAGCTTAGGATCCCATTCTGAAGCTTTCTTT. The variable domain in full, with the rest retrieved from reference TRBV7-3 and TRBJ1-1, is GAGVSQTPSNKVTEKGKYVELRCDPISGHTALYWYRQSLGQGPEFLIYFQGTGAADDSGLPNDRFFAVRPEGSVSTLKIQRTERGDSAVYLCASSLGSHSEAFFGQGTRLTVV.